The 20 T cell receptor beta chains reported below all come from one sample, sequenced in a study of T cell responses to AZD1222 COVID-19 vaccine. The assay was immunoSEQ multiplex PCR, and TCRdb's table has in-frame clones only and misses some. Of 66,000 or so clones detected, more than 75% appear once; the ten largest clones hold 17%. Sequencing used peripheral blood, obtained on day 0 of AZD1222 vaccination. All receptors derive from an adult in good health.

The V gene is TRBV4-1, the J gene TRBJ1-5, with unresolved D. Germline CDR1 MGHRA, CDR2 YSYEKL. The CDR3 is 13 residues long. V was shortened by 3 bases and J by 3 bases, with 6 bases between the two germline ends. CDR3 sequence: CASSQIVNQPQHF. The CDR3 DNA sequence: TGCGCCAGCAGCCAGATCGTCAATCAGCCCCAGCATTTT.

This sequence joins TRBV7-8 and TRBJ2-5, with 7 bases lining up with TRBD1. CDR1 is SGHVS and CDR2 is FQNEAQ in the germline V gene. The CDR3 is 15 amino acids. Trimming took 5 bases from V and 2 from J; bases not matched to a gene: 8. The CDR3 DNA follows: TGTGCCAGCAGCCGTTTGGTGGGACAGCAAGAGACCCAGTACTTC. Its translation is CASSRLVGQQETQYF.

J is TRBJ1-6 and V is TRBV27; D gene ambiguous. There are 14 residues in the CDR3. Germline loops: CDR1 MNHEY, CDR2 SMNVEV (reference sequence). V shed 4 bases and J shed 11 bases, with 15 bases lying between them. This CDR3 reads CASSSSGPGTPLHF. The CDR3 region has the DNA TGTGCCAGCAGTTCGTCCGGCCCCGGCACACCCCTCCACTTT.

V is TRBV5-4 and J is TRBJ1-2, with D maybe TRBD1 (6 bases). This CDR3 contains 14 residues. Per germline, CDR1 SGHNT and CDR2 YYREEE (reference sequence). V was shortened by 2 bases and J by 3 bases, with 11 bases between the two germline ends. The CDR3 protein is CASSFGGLHYGYTF. The CDR3 DNA reads as TGTGCCAGCAGCTTCGGGGGGCTCCACTATGGCTACACCTTC.

The rearrangement uses TRBV7-9 and TRBJ2-7; TRBD2 matches 7 bases. V lost 11 bases to trimming and J lost 5 bases; unmatched junction nucleotides: 12. CDR1 and CDR2 (germline): SEHNR, FQNEAQ (reference sequence). CDR3 size: 13 residues. The CDR3 spells CAGRGLVDDEQYF. The CDR3 nucleotides read TGTGCCGGGCGAGGACTAGTTGACGACGAGCAGTACTTC.

V and J are TRBV6-1 and TRBJ1-2; D is possibly TRBD1 (5 bases). Trimming pared 0 bases from V and 5 bases from J, leaving 10 bases between. This CDR3 contains 14 residues. CDR1 is MNHNS, CDR2 SASEGT, per germline. The CDR3 bases are TGTGCCAGCAGTGAAGCCGGGGGTGGGTATGGCTACACCTTC. It yields the protein CASSEAGGGYGYTF.

This clone came up once. The gene calls are TRBV5-6 and TRBJ1-4, with D possibly TRBD1 on 6 matching bases. V lost 5 bases and J 5 bases, leaving 22 bases between the germline ends. CDR3 length equals 17 residues. Per germline, CDR1 SGHDT and CDR2 YYEEEE. CDR3 nucleotide sequence: TGTGCCAGCAGTCGACTGGCAGGGGCAGGTCACAATGAAAAACTGTTTTTT. It yields the protein CASSRLAGAGHNEKLFF.

The chain links TRBV12-3 or TRBV12-4 to TRBJ2-1; D not certain. This CDR3 contains 11 residues. Trimming pared 3 bases from V and 3 bases from J, leaving 0 bases between. The chain's CDR3 is CASSFYNEQFF. The CDR3 DNA follows: TGTGCCAGCAGTTTCTACAATGAGCAGTTCTTC.

This chain uses TRBV28 with TRBJ2-7, with 10 nucleotides matching TRBD1. With V trimmed by 2 bases and J by 1 base, 2 bases remained unmatched. The CDR3 contains 15 residues. Germline loops: CDR1 MDHEN, CDR2 SYDVKM. CDR3 DNA sequence: TGTGCCAGCAGTTTAACGGGACAGGGGTCCTACGAGCAGTACTTC. The encoded protein is CASSLTGQGSYEQYF.

The V call is TRBV7-3, the J call TRBJ2-6; D unresolved. Trimming took 5 bases from V and 0 from J, leaving 8 bases between them. The CDR3 has 15 residues. Germline V lookup: CDR1 SGHTA, CDR2 FQGTGA. The CDR3 is CASSPLNSGANVLTF. In DNA form, the CDR3 reads TGTGCCAGCAGCCCTTTAAACTCTGGGGCCAACGTCCTGACTTTC.

The CDR3 protein is CASSLTGNEQYF. In DNA, the CDR3 is TGTGCCAGCAGCCTCACGGGAAACGAGCAGTACTTC. V and J are TRBV7-9 and TRBJ2-7, with D perhaps matching TRBD2 (5 bases). Germline lookup yields CDR1 SEHNR and CDR2 FQNEAQ (reference sequence). V lost 5 bases, J lost 5 bases, and 10 bases lay in between. CDR3 length equals 12 residues.

This chain connects TRBV6-5 to TRBJ1-1; D perhaps matches TRBD1 (5 bases). Germline lookup yields CDR1 MNHEY and CDR2 SVGAGI. V lost 6 bases and J 4 bases, leaving 18 bases between the germline ends. The CDR3 spans 15 residues. The CDR3 DNA follows: TGTGCCAGCAGCCGCGACAGTCGGTCGACCACTGAAGCTTTCTTT. Translated, it gives CASSRDSRSTTEAFF.

The CDR3 DNA reads TGTGCCAGCAGCGTTGGCGGGGGGTCTGGGGAGCTGTTTTTT. Translating gives CASSVGGGSGELFF. The chain is built from TRBV9 and TRBJ2-2, with 8 bases aligning to TRBD2. This CDR3 has 14 amino acids. Looked up from germline, CDR1 is SGDLS and CDR2 is YYNGEE. After removal of 2 bases from V and 8 bases from J, the junction contained 5 bases not matched to a gene.

The chain employs TRBV7-9 and TRBJ1-2; D is ambiguous. Germline values: CDR1 SEHNR, CDR2 FQNEAQ (reference sequence). CDR3 length equals 14 residues. The germline V and J ends were trimmed by 2 bases and 4 bases, with 11 bases remaining between them. CDR3 residues: CASSLTSQAYGYTF. In DNA, the CDR3 is TGTGCCAGCAGCTTAACGTCGCAGGCCTATGGCTACACCTTC.

The genes are TRBV23-1 and TRBJ2-7; 7 bases agree with TRBD1. TRBV23-1 is placed among ORFs of uncertain function. Trimming removed 2 bases from V and 0 bases from J; junction bases left unmatched: 7. This CDR3 has 16 residues. Here the CDR3 DNA reads TGCGCCAGCAGTCAACCACAGGGGCCTACCTCCTACGAGCAGTACTTC. Its translation is CASSQPQGPTSYEQYF.

The chain recombines TRBV6-5 with TRBJ2-7; TRBD2 might be the D (5 bases). The CDR3 covers 15 residues. Trimming removed 6 bases from V and 5 bases from J, with 20 bases in between. Looked up from germline, CDR1 is MNHEY and CDR2 is SVGAGI. In DNA form, the CDR3 reads TGTGCCAGCAGCGGGGAAGTAGGGCGAGCAGACGAGCAGTACTTC. It yields the protein CASSGEVGRADEQYF.

The chain couples TRBV4-1 to TRBJ2-6; no clear D gene. The CDR3 length is 18 residues. The ends were cut back, 3 bases at V and 0 bases at J, with 15 bases in the middle. Germline lookup yields CDR1 MGHRA and CDR2 YSYEKL. This CDR3 reads CASSHPSDLDSGANVLTF. The CDR3 nucleotides read TGCGCCAGCAGCCACCCCTCGGATCTTGACTCTGGGGCCAACGTCCTGACTTTC.

The chain uses TRBV7-2 and TRBJ1-5; TRBD1 might be the D (5 bases). V was cut by 5 bases and J by 4 bases, with 12 bases left in between. Germline CDR1 reads SGHTA; CDR2 reads FQGNSA. The CDR3 has 14 residues. CDR3 residues: CASSPLGPNQPQHF. In DNA, the CDR3 is TGTGCCAGCAGCCCCCTGGGGCCGAATCAGCCCCAGCATTTT.

The chain has TRBV30 and TRBJ1-2; a possible D gene is TRBD1 (5 bases). Germline V gives CDR1 GTSNPN, CDR2 SVGIG (reference sequence). The ends were cut back, 0 bases at V and 2 bases at J, with 10 bases in the middle. This CDR3 comprises 14 residues. This CDR3 reads CAWSVLGGNYGYTF. In DNA form, the CDR3 reads TGTGCCTGGAGTGTACTTGGGGGGAACTATGGCTACACCTTC.

The rearrangement links TRBV7-9 to TRBJ1-1; D call uncertain. From germline, CDR1 is SEHNR and CDR2 FQNEAQ (reference sequence). The CDR3 totals 14 residues. V was clipped by 5 bases and J by 3 bases, with 13 bases between them. The CDR3 loop reads CASSKGSADTEAFF. CDR3 coding DNA: TGTGCCAGCAGCAAAGGGAGCGCGGACACTGAAGCTTTCTTT. Drawing the rest from reference TRBV7-9 and TRBJ1-1, the complete variable domain is DTGVSQNPRHKITKRGQNVTFRCDPISEHNRLYWYRQTLGQGPEFLTYFQNEAQLEKSRLLSDRFSAERPKGSFSTLEIQRTEQGDSAMYLCASSKGSADTEAFFGQGTRLTVV.